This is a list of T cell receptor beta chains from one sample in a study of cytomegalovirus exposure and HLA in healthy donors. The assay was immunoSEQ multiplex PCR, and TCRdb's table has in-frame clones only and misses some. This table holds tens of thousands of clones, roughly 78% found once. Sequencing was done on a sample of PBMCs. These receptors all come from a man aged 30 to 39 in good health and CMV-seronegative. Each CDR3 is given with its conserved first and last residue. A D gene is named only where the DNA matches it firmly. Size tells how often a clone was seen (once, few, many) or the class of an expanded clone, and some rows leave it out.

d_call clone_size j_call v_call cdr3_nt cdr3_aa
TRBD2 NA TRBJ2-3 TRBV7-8 TGTGCCAGCAGCTTCGCGGGACTAGCGGGGGGCACAGATACGCAGTATTTT CASSFAGLAGGTDTQYF
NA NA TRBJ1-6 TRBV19 TGTGCCAGTAGTTTATACAGTCAGAGCTCCTATAATTCACCCCTCCACTTT CASSLYSQSSYNSPLHF
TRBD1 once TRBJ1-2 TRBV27 TGTGCCAGCAGTTTCGACAGGGATCATGGCTACACCTTC CASSFDRDHGYTF
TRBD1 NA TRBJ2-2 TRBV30 TGTGCCTGGAGTGTACGTCGACAGGGTGGGCCCGGGGAGCTGTTTTTT CAWSVRRQGGPGELFF
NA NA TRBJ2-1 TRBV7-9 TGTGCCAGCAGCCGTACAGGAAATGAGCAGTTCTTC CASSRTGNEQFF
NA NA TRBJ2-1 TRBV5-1 TGCGCCAGCAGCTTCACGGGAGTTGGCAATGAGCAGTTCTTC CASSFTGVGNEQFF
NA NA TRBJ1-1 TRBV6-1 TGTGCCAGCAGCAAACAGGAAGCCACTGAAGCTTTCTTT CASSKQEATEAFF
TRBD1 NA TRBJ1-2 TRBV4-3 TGCGCCAGCAGCCATCCGGACAGGGGCTATGGCTACACCTTC CASSHPDRGYGYTF
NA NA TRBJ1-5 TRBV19 TGTGCCAGTAGTATACCGCTTACAGGCGTCGATCAGCCCCAGCATTTT CASSIPLTGVDQPQHF
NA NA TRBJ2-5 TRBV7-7 TGTGCCAGCTCCCAGGAGGTTTACCAAGAGACCCAGTACTTC CASSQEVYQETQYF
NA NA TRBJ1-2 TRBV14 TGTGCCAGCAGCCACTGGGAGGGGATCGGTGGCTACACCTTC CASSHWEGIGGYTF
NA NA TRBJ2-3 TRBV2 TGTGCCAGCAGGGCCCGTGGGCGCGACACAGATACGCAGTATTTT CASRARGRDTDTQYF
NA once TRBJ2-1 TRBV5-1 TGCGCCAGCAGGTTAAACGCGGCCCCTAACAATGAGCAGTTCTTC CASRLNAAPNNEQFF
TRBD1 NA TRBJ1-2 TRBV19 TGTGCCAGTAGTACGGACAGGGGGAACTATGGCTACACCTTC CASSTDRGNYGYTF
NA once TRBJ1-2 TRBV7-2 TGTGCCAGCAGCTTCGGGGGGTTGGGTGGCTACACCTTC CASSFGGLGGYTF
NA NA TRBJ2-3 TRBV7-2 TGTGCCAGCAGCGATACTAGCACAGATACGCAGTATTTT CASSDTSTDTQYF
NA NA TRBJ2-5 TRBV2 TGTGCCAGCAGTGAAGCGTCATCCCAAGAGACCCAGTACTTC CASSEASSQETQYF
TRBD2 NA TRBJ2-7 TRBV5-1 TGCGCCAGCAGCTTGGGGGGCGGGAGCTCCTACGAGCAGTACTTC CASSLGGGSSYEQYF
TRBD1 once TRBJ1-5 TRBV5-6 TGTGCCAGCAGCTCACGTACCGGGACAGGGCTATATTCCCAGCATTTT CASSSRTGTGLYSQHF
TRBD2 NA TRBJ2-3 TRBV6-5 TGTGCCAGCAGTTACGGCGGGGGAGTCACAGATACGCAGTATTTT CASSYGGGVTDTQYF
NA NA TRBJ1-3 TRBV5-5 TGTGCCACCAGCGGACAAACGGCTGGAAACACCATATATTTT CATSGQTAGNTIYF
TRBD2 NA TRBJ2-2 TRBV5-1 TGCGCCAGCGCTAGCGGGGATGTTAACACCGGGGAGCTGTTTTTT CASASGDVNTGELFF
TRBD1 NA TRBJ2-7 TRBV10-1 TGCGCCAGCACCAGGACAGGGAACTACGAGCAGTACTTC CASTRTGNYEQYF
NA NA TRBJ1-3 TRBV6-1 TGTGCCAGCAAGGCAGGATCCTCTGGAAACACCATATATTTT CASKAGSSGNTIYF
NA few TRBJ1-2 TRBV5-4 TGTGCCAGCAGGCCCAGACTAGGGGAAAGTGGCTACACCTTC CASRPRLGESGYTF
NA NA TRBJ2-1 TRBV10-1 TGCGCCAGCGCCTCTATCGTGCTTGGTGAGCAGTTCTTC CASASIVLGEQFF
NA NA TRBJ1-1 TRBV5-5 TGTGCCAGCAGCTTGGAGAGGGGAGGGACTGAAGCTTTCTTT CASSLERGGTEAFF
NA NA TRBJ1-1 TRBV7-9 TGTGCCAGCAGCTCCCCAAAGGAGGCGGGCGCAGCTTTCTTT CASSSPKEAGAAFF
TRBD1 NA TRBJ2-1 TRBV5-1 TGCGCCAGCAGCACGACGGGACAGGGTTACAATGAGCAGTTCTTC CASSTTGQGYNEQFF
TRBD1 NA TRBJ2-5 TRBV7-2 TGTGCCAGCAGCCCCCCGGTCGGGACAGACCAAGAGACCCAGTACTTC CASSPPVGTDQETQYF